These 7 T cell receptor beta chains were all obtained from the same sample, sequenced in a study of blood T cell repertoires in COVID-19. Assay: immunoSEQ multiplex PCR; the TCRdb copy retains only in-frame clones and omits some. The data contain about 310,000 clones, around 89% of them singletons. The sequenced sample was peripheral blood. The receptors come from a woman aged 40 to 50 with COVID-19, enrolled during active disease.

This chain connects TRBV4-1 to TRBJ1-2; tentative D call: TRBD1 (5 bases). This CDR3 has 17 amino acids. The germline V gene encodes CDR1 MGHRA and CDR2 YSYEKL. Trimming pared 0 bases from V and 4 bases from J, leaving 18 bases between. The CDR3 DNA reads TGCGCCAGCAGCCAAGATCGGGGGACCCCCAAAGGCTATGGCTACACCTTC. Its translation: CASSQDRGTPKGYGYTF.

This clone has a handful of counts. This rearrangement joins TRBV4-3 to TRBJ2-2; a weak D match, TRBD2 (5 bases). Between the trimmed V and J ends, which lost 3 bases and 4 bases, there was a span of 12 bases. The CDR3 length is 15 residues. Germline V lookup: CDR1 LGHNA, CDR2 YSLEER. The CDR3 sequence: CASSQFLAGTGELFF. Written as DNA, the CDR3 is TGCGCCAGCAGCCAGTTTCTAGCCGGCACCGGGGAGCTGTTTTTT.

The chain has TRBV28 and TRBJ2-7; TRBD2 aligns across 11 bases. V lost 5 bases and J lost 3; bases outside the gene matches: 6. Germline loops: CDR1 MDHEN, CDR2 SYDVKM. CDR3 length: 15 amino acids. The CDR3 loop is CASSLVGTSGYEQYF. The CDR3 DNA is TGTGCCAGCAGTCTAGTCGGGACTAGCGGCTACGAGCAGTACTTC.

This chain connects TRBV7-2 to TRBJ2-5; 11 bases map to TRBD2. The CDR3 covers 15 residues. V lost 3 bases and J lost 5; bases outside the gene matches: 5. Germline V lookup: CDR1 SGHTA, CDR2 FQGNSA. CDR3 DNA sequence: TGTGCCAGCAGCTTTAGCGGGAGGGCCGGCGAGACCCAGTACTTC. Its protein is CASSFSGRAGETQYF. Full variable domain (outside the CDR3, taken from reference TRBV7-2 and TRBJ2-5): GAGVSQSPSNKVTEKGKDVELRCDPISGHTALYWYRQSLGQGLEFLIYFQGNSAPDKSGLPSDRFSAERTGGSVSTLTIQRTQQEDSAVYLCASSFSGRAGETQYFGPGTRLLVL.

The chain couples TRBV27 to TRBJ1-5, with 7 nucleotides matching TRBD1. This CDR3 spans 15 amino acids. The V segment lost 6 bases and the J segment 3 bases; nucleotides outside the gene matches: 8. Per germline, CDR1 MNHEY and CDR2 SMNVEV (reference sequence). CDR3 in DNA: TGTGCCAGCAGCCGATTAGGGACAGCCAATCAGCCCCAGCATTTT. Translated, it gives CASSRLGTANQPQHF.

The CDR3 spells CASSQMPGSEKLFF. The CDR3 region has the DNA TGCGCCAGCAGCCAGATGCCCGGGAGTGAAAAACTGTTTTTT. This chain connects TRBV4-3 to TRBJ1-4; D is undetermined. Germline CDR1 and CDR2: LGHNA and YSLEER. The CDR3 is 14 residues long. V was shortened by 3 bases and J by 7 bases, with 12 bases between the two germline ends.

Written as DNA, the CDR3 is TGTGCCAGCAGCCCAGCGGGAGAAACCTACAATGAGCAGTTCTTC. As protein: CASSPAGETYNEQFF. The V gene is TRBV27, the J gene TRBJ2-1, with 8 bases identical to TRBD2. Trimming removed 6 bases from V and 2 bases from J; junction bases left unmatched: 6. The CDR3 is 15 residues long. CDR1 is MNHEY, CDR2 SMNVEV, per germline (reference sequence).